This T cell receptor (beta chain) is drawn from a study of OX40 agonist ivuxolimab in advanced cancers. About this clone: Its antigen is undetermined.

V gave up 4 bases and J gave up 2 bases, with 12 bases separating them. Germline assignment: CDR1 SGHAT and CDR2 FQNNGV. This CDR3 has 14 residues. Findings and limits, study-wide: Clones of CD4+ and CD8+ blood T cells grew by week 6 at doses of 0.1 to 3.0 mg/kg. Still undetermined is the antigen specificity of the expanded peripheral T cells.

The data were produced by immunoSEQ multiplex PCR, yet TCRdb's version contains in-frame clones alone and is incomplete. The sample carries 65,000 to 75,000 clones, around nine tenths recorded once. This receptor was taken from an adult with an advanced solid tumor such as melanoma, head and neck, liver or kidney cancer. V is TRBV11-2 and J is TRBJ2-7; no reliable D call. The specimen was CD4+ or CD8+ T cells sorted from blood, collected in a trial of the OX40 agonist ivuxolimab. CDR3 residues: CASSYHLVAYEQYF. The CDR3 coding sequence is TGTGCCAGCAGCTACCACCTGGTCGCCTACGAGCAGTACTTC.